The rows below give T cell receptor beta chains drawn from one sample of a study of breast tumors, draining lymph nodes, adjacent tissues. One entry per CDR3 protein results from TCRdb running MiXCR on the multiplex PCR reads. The sample shows some 31,000 distinct CDR3 sequences, roughly two thirds of them seen only once. The sequencing sample was made of breast tumor tissue. These TCRs come from a female donor with breast cancer. Some clones in this sample may be carry-over from other donors' samples. CDR3s include the opening cysteine and the closing phenylalanine or tryptophan. The order of the fields is V gene, D gene, J gene, clone size, CDR3 protein, CDR3 DNA. D genes are given only for firm matches. Size is stated for part of the rows, as once, few or many counts, or as a class when the clone is expanded.

>TRBV27|TRBD1|TRBJ1-6|few
CASSLAGTANSPLHF
TGTGCCAGCAGTTTGGCGGGGACAGCGAATTCACCCCTCCACTTT
>TRBV11-2|.|TRBJ1-2|.
CASSFRTTRGGYTF
TGTGCCAGCAGCTTCAGGACTACAAGGGGTGGCTACACCTTC
>TRBV14|.|TRBJ2-7|.
CASSRTRAYEQYF
TGTGCCAGCAGCCGAACACGGGCCTACGAGCAGTACTTC
>TRBV7-2|.|TRBJ2-5|.
CASSFQGNQETQYF
TGTGCCAGCAGCTTTCAAGGGAACCAAGAGACCCAGTACTTC
>TRBV6-2/TRBV6-3|TRBD2|TRBJ2-2|many
CASSPIGGANTGELFF
TGTGCCAGCAGCCCAATCGGGGGGGCCAACACCGGGGAGCTGTTTTTT
>TRBV7-9|.|TRBJ2-3|.
CASSSVRLGADTQYF
TGTGCCAGCAGCTCCGTTAGGTTGGGCGCAGATACGCAGTATTTT
>TRBV7-2|TRBD1|TRBJ2-1|.
CASKAGQAFNEQFF
TGTGCCAGCAAGGCGGGACAGGCCTTCAATGAGCAGTTCTTC
>TRBV9|TRBD1|TRBJ1-2|.
CASSVTGQGDYGYTF
TGTGCCAGCAGCGTAACCGGACAGGGAGACTATGGCTACACCTTC
>TRBV7-9|TRBD1|TRBJ2-5|.
CASSGTVAGYGQYF
TGTGCCAGCAGCGGGACAGTAGCCGGCTACGGCCAGTACTTC
>TRBV4-3|.|TRBJ1-2|medium-sized
CASRPDSIGGYTF
TGCGCCAGCAGACCTGACAGCATCGGTGGCTACACCTTC
>TRBV4-1|.|TRBJ1-5|.
CASSQVVGNQPQHF
TGCGCCAGCAGCCAAGTCGTGGGCAATCAGCCCCAGCATTTT
>TRBV3-1|.|TRBJ1-6|.
CASSQGQAYSPLHF
TGTGCCAGCAGCCAAGGGCAGGCCTATTCACCCCTCCACTTT
>TRBV9|.|TRBJ2-7|.
CASSATGTTSYEQYF
TGTGCCAGCAGCGCCACCGGGACAACCAGCTACGAGCAGTACTTC
>TRBV7-2|.|TRBJ2-4|.
CASSSAGAKNIQYF
TGTGCCAGCAGCTCCGCCGGAGCCAAAAACATTCAGTACTTC
>TRBV4-1|.|TRBJ1-3|.
CASSQGNTIYF
TGCGCCAGCAGCCAAGGAAACACCATATATTTT
>TRBV5-5|.|TRBJ2-7|many
CASSLGGFGDSSYEQYF
TGTGCCAGCAGCTTGGGAGGTTTCGGGGATAGCTCCTACGAGCAGTACTTC
>TRBV24-1|TRBD2|TRBJ2-1|.
CATSDPAGVSYNEQFF
TGTGCCACCAGTGATCCAGCGGGAGTCTCCTACAATGAGCAGTTCTTC
>TRBV29-1|TRBD2|TRBJ2-1|once
CRMGTSGGGTSREQFF
TGCAGAATGGGGACTAGCGGGGGTGGAACGTCACGTGAGCAGTTCTTC
>TRBV5-1|TRBD1|TRBJ2-2|many
CASRIAGGPGELFF
TGCGCCAGCAGGATCGCAGGGGGACCCGGGGAGCTGTTTTTT
>TRBV5-6|.|TRBJ2-6|.
CVSSLRAESAGANVLTF
TGTGTCAGCAGCTTGCGGGCAGAATCGGCTGGGGCCAACGTCCTGACTTTC
>TRBV7-8|TRBD2|TRBJ2-1|.
CASSFGASGVREQFF
TGTGCCAGCAGCTTTGGGGCTAGCGGGGTCCGTGAGCAGTTCTTC
>TRBV12-3/TRBV12-4|TRBD1|TRBJ2-2|.
CASSRQGLKNTGELFF
TGTGCCAGCAGTCGACAGGGGCTAAAGAACACCGGGGAGCTGTTTTTT
>TRBV29-1|.|TRBJ2-7|large
CSALGDSSYEQYF
TGCAGCGCGCTCGGGGACTCCTCCTACGAGCAGTACTTC
>TRBV20-1|.|TRBJ2-7|medium-sized
CSASIGPPSSYEQYF
TGCAGTGCTAGTATCGGGCCTCCAAGCTCCTACGAGCAGTACTTC
>TRBV5-1|.|TRBJ1-5|.
CASSMEGNQPQHF
TGCGCCAGCAGTATGGAGGGGAATCAGCCCCAGCATTTT
>TRBV7-9|TRBD1|TRBJ2-7|.
CASRKTGGEQYF
TGTGCCAGCAGGAAGACAGGGGGCGAGCAGTACTTC
>TRBV27|TRBD1|TRBJ1-3|many
CASSQTGAGNTIYF
TGTGCCAGCAGTCAGACAGGGGCTGGAAACACCATATATTTT
>TRBV4-1|.|TRBJ2-2|many
CASSLHGGKAGELFF
TGCGCCAGCAGCCTCCATGGGGGGAAAGCCGGGGAGCTGTTTTTT
>TRBV7-2|.|TRBJ1-2|.
CASSFDSVGGYTF
TGTGCCAGCAGCTTTGACAGCGTCGGTGGCTACACCTTC
>TRBV15|.|TRBJ1-2|.
CATSRGRGAFGYTF
TGTGCCACCAGCAGAGGTCGGGGGGCGTTTGGCTACACCTTC
>TRBV5-1|TRBD1|TRBJ2-3|.
CASSLAGTGGLDTQYF
TGCGCCAGCAGCTTGGCCGGGACAGGGGGCTTAGATACGCAGTATTTT
>TRBV19|.|TRBJ1-6|.
CASSVKRGTARPLHF
TGTGCCAGTAGTGTCAAGCGTGGGACCGCTCGCCCCCTCCACTTT
>TRBV29-1|.|TRBJ2-1|.
CSVNRDHSYNEQFF
TGCAGCGTTAACCGGGACCACTCCTACAATGAGCAGTTCTTC
>TRBV7-6|TRBD2|TRBJ2-7|.
CASSFLPSGVEQYF
TGTGCCAGCAGCTTTCTACCTAGCGGGGTCGAGCAGTACTTC
>TRBV2|.|TRBJ2-2|many
CASSESSAQNTGELFF
TGTGCCAGCAGTGAATCTAGCGCGCAGAACACCGGGGAGCTGTTTTTT
>TRBV15|TRBD2|TRBJ2-7|.
CATSNWTSVSSYEQYF
TGTGCCACCAGCAATTGGACTAGCGTTAGCTCCTACGAGCAGTACTTC
>TRBV6-1|.|TRBJ1-5|.
CASCQGSQPQHF
TGTGCCAGCTGTCAGGGCAGTCAGCCCCAGCATTTT
>TRBV27|TRBD1|TRBJ1-6|once
CASSEPPGQEINSPLHF
TGTGCCAGCAGCGAACCTCCGGGACAGGAGATTAATTCACCCCTCCACTTT
>TRBV4-3|.|TRBJ2-1|once
CASSPSTSTHYNERFF
TGCGCCAGCAGCCCTTCGACTAGTACCCACTACAATGAGCGGTTCTTC
>TRBV12-3/TRBV12-4|TRBD1|TRBJ2-3|many
CASSLDTQGATDTQYF
TGTGCCAGCAGCCTAGATACACAGGGGGCAACAGATACGCAGTATTTT
>TRBV5-6|.|TRBJ2-5|.
CASSLGGSQTQYF
TGTGCCAGCAGCTTGGGAGGGTCCCAGACCCAGTACTTC
>TRBV2|TRBD1|TRBJ1-2|.
CASRGGQASNYGYTF
TGTGCCAGCAGGGGGGGACAGGCTTCTAACTATGGCTACACCTTC
>TRBV2|TRBD1|TRBJ1-5|.
CASSKTGGGQPQHF
TGTGCCAGCAGTAAGACAGGGGGAGGTCAGCCCCAGCATTTT
>TRBV4-3|TRBD1|TRBJ1-2|.
CASSRETGVGYTF
TGCGCCAGCAGCCGAGAAACAGGGGTTGGCTACACCTTC
>TRBV7-9|TRBD2|TRBJ2-2|.
CASSLGSGSGGELFF
TGTGCCAGCAGCTTAGGAAGCGGGAGTGGCGGGGAGCTGTTTTTT
>TRBV20-1|.|TRBJ2-3|many
CSASKPGTDTQYF
TGCAGTGCCAGTAAGCCTGGAACAGATACGCAGTATTTT
>TRBV7-2|.|TRBJ2-3|.
CASSLVLEGWDTQYF
TGTGCCAGCAGCTTAGTTTTGGAGGGGTGGGATACGCAGTATTTT
>TRBV7-2|.|TRBJ2-5|many
CASSLGGGGQETQHF
TGTGCCAGCAGCTTAGGTGGGGGGGGACAAGAGACCCAGCACTTC
>TRBV6-1|TRBD1|TRBJ1-6|many
CASSPGQARSPLHF
TGTGCCAGCAGCCCGGGACAGGCGAGATCACCCCTCCACTTT
>TRBV20-1|.|TRBJ2-3|few
CSASSGKQWDTQYF
TGCAGTGCCAGTAGCGGAAAGCAATGGGATACGCAGTATTTT
>TRBV6-5|TRBD2|TRBJ2-5|few
CASSPAGGPWETQYF
TGTGCCAGCAGTCCAGCGGGGGGGCCATGGGAGACCCAGTACTTC